Listed below are T cell receptor beta chains from one sample, sequenced in a study of T cell responses to AZD1222 COVID-19 vaccine. TCRdb keeps only in-frame clones here, not all; method: immunoSEQ multiplex PCR. The sample yields 130,000 or so clones, roughly 88% seen once. Specimen: peripheral blood, collected 28 days after the second AZD1222 dose. These receptors were obtained from an adult who received the AZD1222 COVID-19 vaccine. Each CDR3 is given with its conserved first and last residue. The order of the fields is D gene, clone size, V gene, J gene, CDR3 DNA, CDR3 protein. A D gene is named only where the DNA matches it firmly. Size values are once, few and many counts, or a class for expanded clones, and some rows have none.

TRBD2,NA,TRBV7-7,TRBJ2-7,TGTGCCAGCAGCCCGATTGGGACTAGCGGGAGAGGGCACGAGCAGTACTTC,CASSPIGTSGRGHEQYF
TRBD1,NA,TRBV19,TRBJ1-4,TGTGCCAGCAAGGACAGGGGGAGGGAAAAACTGTTTTTT,CASKDRGREKLFF
TRBD1,NA,TRBV7-2,TRBJ1-2,TGTGCCAGCAGCGCGAAACAGGGGTCCGGCTACACCTTC,CASSAKQGSGYTF
NA,NA,TRBV28,TRBJ1-2,TGTGCCAGCACCTCACTCGACTATGGCTACACCTTC,CASTSLDYGYTF
NA,NA,TRBV6-2/TRBV6-3,TRBJ2-1,TGTGCCAGCAGTTTCCTGAGAGACAATGAGCAGTTCTTC,CASSFLRDNEQFF
NA,NA,TRBV6-4,TRBJ1-4,TGTGCCAGCAGTGCCAGCCTTAATGAAAAACTGTTTTTT,CASSASLNEKLFF
NA,NA,TRBV10-3,TRBJ1-3,TGTGCCATCAACCCGGACCCGGGCTCTGGAAACACCATATATTTT,CAINPDPGSGNTIYF
NA,once,TRBV5-4,TRBJ2-2,TGTGCCAGCAGCTACATGATAGACAGGAGTCGGAACACCGGGGAGCTGTTTTTT,CASSYMIDRSRNTGELFF
TRBD1,NA,TRBV2,TRBJ2-1,TGTGCCAGCACCGGACAGGGGTCCAGCTCCTACAATGAGCAGTTCTTC,CASTGQGSSSYNEQFF
NA,NA,TRBV6-1,TRBJ2-7,TGTGCCAGCAGTGAATTCAGCTACGAGCAGTACTTC,CASSEFSYEQYF
NA,NA,TRBV5-4,TRBJ1-3,TGTGCCAGCAGCTTCGGGGAAAGAAACACCATATATTTT,CASSFGERNTIYF
NA,NA,TRBV6-2/TRBV6-3,TRBJ2-5,TGTGCCAGCAGCCCCGGGACTGCCCAAGAGACCCAGTACTTC,CASSPGTAQETQYF
NA,once,TRBV5-8,TRBJ1-5,TGTGCCAGCAGCTTGGAGTGGGGGCTAGAGCCCCAGCATTTT,CASSLEWGLEPQHF
NA,NA,TRBV7-2,TRBJ1-6,TGTGCCAGCAGCCGCTTACTCCAGGGCAATAATTCACCCCTCCACTTT,CASSRLLQGNNSPLHF
NA,NA,TRBV7-7,TRBJ2-1,TGTGCCAGCAGCTTAGGGTCTCGCAATGAGCAGTTCTTC,CASSLGSRNEQFF
NA,NA,TRBV11-2,TRBJ1-3,TGTGCCAGCATAAACGGGGGGCTAGGAAACACCATATATTTT,CASINGGLGNTIYF
TRBD2,once,TRBV19,TRBJ2-7,TGTGCCAGTAGGACTAGCGTCTATGGCGAGCAGTACTTC,CASRTSVYGEQYF
NA,once,TRBV27,TRBJ1-6,TGTGCCAGCAGTTTTGCTGGACGTCGCAGATCACCCCTCCACTTT,CASSFAGRRRSPLHF
NA,NA,TRBV19,TRBJ1-3,TGTGCCAGTACTAGACTGACTGGAAACACCATATATTTT,CASTRLTGNTIYF
NA,NA,TRBV28,TRBJ2-2,TGTGCCAGCAGAAAAGGACTATCGAACACCGGGGAGCTGTTTTTT,CASRKGLSNTGELFF
NA,NA,TRBV7-9,TRBJ1-2,TGTGCCAGCAGCCCTGGGCGAGCTAGTAACTATGGCTACACCTTC,CASSPGRASNYGYTF
NA,NA,TRBV5-4,TRBJ2-7,TGTGCCAGCAGCTTGGGAACGAACAGCCATTCCTACGAGCAGTACTTC,CASSLGTNSHSYEQYF
TRBD1,NA,TRBV24-1,TRBJ1-1,TGTGCCACCAGACCCCAGGGGGCCCTCACTGAAGCTTTCTTT,CATRPQGALTEAFF
NA,NA,TRBV19,TRBJ2-7,TGTGCCAGTAGTATAAAGATCACCTACGAGCAGTACTTC,CASSIKITYEQYF
NA,NA,TRBV7-9,TRBJ1-1,TGTGCCAGCAGCTCCATCCGCGCCCCAGAGGCTGAAGCTTTCTTT,CASSSIRAPEAEAFF
TRBD1,NA,TRBV5-1,TRBJ2-7,TGCGCCAGCAGCTTGGATTTAGGGGGCTGGACCTACGAGCAGTACTTC,CASSLDLGGWTYEQYF
TRBD1,NA,TRBV25-1,TRBJ2-5,TGTGCCAGCGGCCCCGGGACAGGACCCCAAGAGACCCAGTACTTC,CASGPGTGPQETQYF